These T cell receptor beta chains were read from a single sample in a study of blood T cell repertoires in COVID-19. TCRdb's table, derived via immunoSEQ multiplex PCR, lists solely in-frame clones and lacks some. The table shows about 43,000 clones, with roughly 87% occurring only once. The sample comprised peripheral blood. These TCRs come from a woman aged 55-70 years with acute or convalescent COVID-19. CDR3s include the opening cysteine and the closing phenylalanine or tryptophan. Each record gives: J gene, D gene, CDR3 length, clone size, V gene, CDR3 protein, CDR3 DNA. The D gene is left open where the match is weak. Size values are once, few and many counts, or a class for expanded clones, and some rows have none.

TRBJ2-7	TRBD2	13	NA	TRBV12-3/TRBV12-4	CASSPGRGGEQYF	TGTGCCAGCAGCCCAGGGAGGGGTGGCGAGCAGTACTTC
TRBJ2-2	NA	15	NA	TRBV5-4	CASSEGLRGAGELFF	TGTGCCAGCAGCGAGGGACTTCGCGGAGCCGGGGAGCTGTTTTTT
TRBJ2-6	NA	19	NA	TRBV5-1	CACCLGWGQGVSGANVLTF	TGCGCCTGCTGCTTGGGTTGGGGGCAAGGGGTTTCTGGGGCCAACGTCCTGACTTTC
TRBJ2-2	NA	16	NA	TRBV6-1	CASSDRTGLNTGELFF	TGTGCCAGCAGTGATAGAACAGGGCTGAACACCGGGGAGCTGTTTTTT
TRBJ2-1	TRBD2	17	NA	TRBV5-4	CASSSPLAGRRYNEQFF	TGTGCCAGCAGCTCACCCTTAGCGGGTAGGCGATACAATGAGCAGTTCTTC
TRBJ2-4	NA	14	NA	TRBV11-3	CASSKGRGATPQYF	TGTGCCAGCAGCAAAGGTCGGGGGGCGACCCCTCAGTACTTC
TRBJ2-5	NA	13	NA	TRBV12-3/TRBV12-4	CASREGSFETQYF	TGTGCCAGCAGGGAGGGGAGCTTTGAGACCCAGTACTTC
TRBJ2-1	NA	14	NA	TRBV6-6	CASSRQGSYNEQFF	TGTGCCAGCAGCCGCCAGGGCTCCTACAATGAGCAGTTCTTC
TRBJ2-7	NA	14	NA	TRBV11-2	CASSLEVISNEQYF	TGTGCCAGCAGCTTAGAGGTTATCTCTAACGAGCAGTACTTC
TRBJ1-6	NA	13	once	TRBV27	CASSMDTNSPLHF	TGTGCCAGCAGTATGGACACCAATTCACCCCTCCACTTT
TRBJ2-1	TRBD2	16	NA	TRBV10-3	CAISDPGGASYNEQFF	TGTGCCATCAGTGATCCCGGGGGGGCTTCCTACAATGAGCAGTTCTTC
TRBJ2-2	NA	15	NA	TRBV4-3	CASSQDTRPAGELFF	TGCGCCAGCAGCCAAGATACTCGCCCTGCCGGGGAGCTGTTTTTT
TRBJ2-7	NA	12	NA	TRBV6-5	CASSYQGTEQYF	TGTGCCAGCAGTTATCAGGGAACCGAGCAGTACTTC
TRBJ1-1	NA	13	NA	TRBV12-3/TRBV12-4	CASSIQMNTEAFF	TGTGCCAGCAGTATCCAGATGAACACTGAAGCTTTCTTT
TRBJ2-7	NA	15	NA	TRBV4-1	CASSQGTGASYEQYF	TGCGCCAGCAGCCAAGGGACGGGAGCTTCCTACGAGCAGTACTTC
TRBJ2-1	NA	11	NA	TRBV19	CASSQDREQFF	TGTGCCAGTAGTCAAGATCGGGAGCAGTTCTTC
TRBJ1-4	NA	16	once	TRBV9	CASSVALPGLGEKLFF	TGTGCCAGCAGCGTAGCTCTTCCAGGCCTTGGTGAAAAACTGTTTTTT
TRBJ1-3	TRBD1	14	NA	TRBV11-3	CASSSRQGSDTIYF	TGTGCCAGCAGCAGCCGACAGGGATCGGACACCATATATTTT
TRBJ2-2	TRBD2	15	NA	TRBV7-6	CASSLVAGNTGELFF	TGTGCCAGCAGCCTTGTAGCGGGGAACACCGGGGAGCTGTTTTTT
TRBJ1-3	NA	16	NA	TRBV2	CASSVEGLSSGNTIYF	TGTGCCAGCAGTGTAGAGGGACTCAGCTCTGGAAACACCATATATTTT
TRBJ2-3	TRBD2	14	NA	TRBV6-6	CASTRLADTDTQYF	TGTGCCAGCACCAGGCTAGCGGACACAGATACGCAGTATTTT
TRBJ2-3	TRBD2	15	NA	TRBV7-3	CASSLAGGYTDTQYF	TGTGCCAGCAGCTTAGCGGGGGGGTACACAGATACGCAGTATTTT
TRBJ2-2	NA	13	NA	TRBV5-4	CASRGGNTGELFF	TGTGCCAGCAGAGGCGGAAACACCGGGGAGCTGTTTTTT
TRBJ2-7	NA	13	NA	TRBV12-3/TRBV12-4	CASSFLDRLEQYF	TGTGCCAGCAGTTTCCTGGACAGACTCGAGCAGTACTTC
TRBJ2-3	TRBD2	15	NA	TRBV7-7	CASSRSGGRGDTQYF	TGTGCCAGCAGCCGTAGCGGGGGTCGTGGAGATACGCAGTATTTT
TRBJ1-3	NA	15	NA	TRBV27	CASSPTGSSGNTIYF	TGTGCCAGCAGTCCTACAGGGTCCTCTGGAAACACCATATATTTT
TRBJ1-5	NA	16	NA	TRBV6-6	CASSPTTPGINQPQHF	TGTGCCAGCAGTCCTACTACACCGGGAATAAATCAGCCCCAGCATTTT
TRBJ1-6	TRBD1	15	NA	TRBV6-6	CASSYSRGAASPLHF	TGTGCCAGCAGTTACTCCAGGGGGGCTGCATCACCCCTCCACTTT
TRBJ2-1	NA	12	once	TRBV9	CASSFRENEQFF	TGTGCCAGCAGTTTCAGGGAAAATGAGCAGTTCTTC
TRBJ2-7	NA	15	NA	TRBV11-2	CASSLPQGPSYEQYF	TGTGCCAGCAGCTTACCTCAGGGGCCCTCCTACGAGCAGTACTTC
TRBJ2-1	NA	10	NA	TRBV21-1	CASIGDEQFF	TGTGCCAGCATAGGGGATGAGCAGTTCTTC
TRBJ1-1	NA	14	NA	TRBV4-1	CASSQDTMNTEAFF	TGCGCCAGCAGCCAAGACACAATGAACACTGAAGCTTTCTTT
TRBJ1-6	NA	16	NA	TRBV27	CASSMAGQTYNSPLHF	TGTGCCAGCAGTATGGCCGGACAGACCTATAATTCACCCCTCCACTTT
TRBJ1-4	TRBD1	14	NA	TRBV5-6	CASSLLTGNEKLFF	TGTGCCAGCAGCTTATTGACAGGGAACGAAAAACTGTTTTTT
TRBJ1-1	NA	14	NA	TRBV7-2	CASSSGGRGTEAFF	TGTGCCAGCAGCTCGGGGGGGCGCGGAACTGAAGCTTTCTTT
TRBJ1-5	NA	17	NA	TRBV19	CASSIRQPGSQNQPQHF	TGTGCCAGTAGTATAAGGCAGCCTGGGAGTCAAAATCAGCCCCAGCATTTT
TRBJ1-2	NA	12	NA	TRBV30	CAWRGPGDGYTF	TGTGCCTGGAGGGGACCGGGGGATGGCTACACCTTC
TRBJ2-2	NA	13	NA	TRBV10-2	CASSGYSTGELFF	TGCGCCAGCAGTGGGTATAGCACCGGGGAGCTGTTTTTT
TRBJ1-1	NA	13	NA	TRBV7-2	CASSLGEVPEAFF	TGTGCCAGCAGCTTAGGGGAGGTCCCTGAAGCTTTCTTT
TRBJ2-5	TRBD2	14	NA	TRBV7-8	CASRPWGGTETQYF	TGTGCCAGCAGGCCGTGGGGGGGAACAGAGACCCAGTACTTC
TRBJ2-4	NA	15	NA	TRBV3-1/TRBV3-2	CASSQVSGHPNIQYF	TGTGCCAGCAGCCAAGTCTCGGGACACCCTAACATTCAGTACTTC
TRBJ1-6	NA	13	NA	TRBV19	CASSVLPDSPLHF	TGTGCCAGTTCGGTTCTGCCCGATTCACCCCTCCACTTT
TRBJ2-2	TRBD2	15	NA	TRBV7-2	CASSLDSGGAAELFF	TGTGCCAGCAGCTTGGATAGCGGGGGGGCCGCGGAGCTGTTTTTT
TRBJ1-5	TRBD1	15	NA	TRBV2	CASRAVGTGHQPQHF	TGTGCCAGCAGGGCGGTTGGGACAGGGCATCAGCCCCAGCATTTT
TRBJ2-7	TRBD1	15	NA	TRBV3-1/TRBV3-2	CASSRPGQGVYEQYF	TGTGCCAGCAGCCGACCCGGACAGGGAGTTTACGAGCAGTACTTC
TRBJ2-3	TRBD1	14	NA	TRBV7-2	CASSFTGGADTQYF	TGTGCCAGCAGCTTTACAGGGGGAGCAGATACGCAGTATTTT
TRBJ1-4	NA	15	NA	TRBV5-4	CASSSGSITNEKLFF	TGTGCCAGCAGCAGCGGGAGCATAACTAATGAAAAACTGTTTTTT
TRBJ2-2	TRBD1	16	NA	TRBV11-2	CASSLHPDRGAGELFF	TGTGCCAGCAGCTTACACCCGGACAGGGGAGCCGGGGAGCTGTTTTTT
TRBJ2-7	NA	13	NA	TRBV19	CASSNQVVGEQYF	TGTGCCAGTAGCAATCAAGTAGTCGGGGAGCAGTACTTC
TRBJ2-1	NA	15	NA	TRBV11-3	CASSSEIHKPNEQFF	TGTGCCAGCAGCTCCGAAATACATAAACCCAATGAGCAGTTCTTC
TRBJ2-5	NA	14	NA	TRBV3-1/TRBV3-2	CASSRRQRQETQYF	TGTGCCAGCAGCCGCCGACAGAGACAAGAGACCCAGTACTTC
TRBJ2-1	NA	13	once	TRBV4-3	CASSQDPPNEQFF	TGCGCCAGCAGCCAAGATCCCCCGAATGAGCAGTTCTTC
TRBJ2-7	TRBD2	13	once	TRBV10-1	CASGLAGDYEQYF	TGCGCCAGCGGACTAGCGGGCGACTACGAGCAGTACTTC
TRBJ1-4	NA	14	NA	TRBV3-1/TRBV3-2	CASSQGEFGEKLFF	TGTGCCAGCAGCCAAGGGGAGTTCGGAGAAAAACTGTTTTTT